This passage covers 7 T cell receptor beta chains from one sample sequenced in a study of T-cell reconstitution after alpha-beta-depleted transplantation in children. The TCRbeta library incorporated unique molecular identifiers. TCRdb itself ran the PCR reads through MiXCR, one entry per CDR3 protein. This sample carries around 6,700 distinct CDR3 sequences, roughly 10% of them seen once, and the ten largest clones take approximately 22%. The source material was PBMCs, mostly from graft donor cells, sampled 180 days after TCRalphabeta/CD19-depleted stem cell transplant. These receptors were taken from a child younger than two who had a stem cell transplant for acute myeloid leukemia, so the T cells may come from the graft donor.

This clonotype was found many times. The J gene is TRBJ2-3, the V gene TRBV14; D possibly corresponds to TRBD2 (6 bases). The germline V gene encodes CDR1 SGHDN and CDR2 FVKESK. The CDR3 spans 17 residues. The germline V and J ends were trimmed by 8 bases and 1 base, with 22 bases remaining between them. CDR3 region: CASGWGGVRYRTDTQYF. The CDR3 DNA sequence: TGTGCCAGCGGGTGGGGAGGCGTGAGATACCGCACAGATACGCAGTATTTT.

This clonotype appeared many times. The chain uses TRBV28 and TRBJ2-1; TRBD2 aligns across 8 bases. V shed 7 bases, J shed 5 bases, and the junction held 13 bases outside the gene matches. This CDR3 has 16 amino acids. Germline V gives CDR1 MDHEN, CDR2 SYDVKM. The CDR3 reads CASNPGGGPWNNEQFF. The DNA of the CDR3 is TGTGCCAGCAATCCGGGGGGGGGGCCCTGGAACAATGAGCAGTTCTTC.

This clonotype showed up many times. The CDR3 spells CASSPRGTSGRAGTGELFF. The CDR3 region has the DNA TGTGCCAGCAGTCCAAGGGGGACTAGCGGGAGGGCCGGCACCGGGGAGCTGTTTTTT. The V and J genes are TRBV12-3 or TRBV12-4 and TRBJ2-2; 16 nucleotides align to TRBD2. V lost 5 bases and J lost 4; bases outside the gene matches: 10. The CDR3 runs 19 residues.

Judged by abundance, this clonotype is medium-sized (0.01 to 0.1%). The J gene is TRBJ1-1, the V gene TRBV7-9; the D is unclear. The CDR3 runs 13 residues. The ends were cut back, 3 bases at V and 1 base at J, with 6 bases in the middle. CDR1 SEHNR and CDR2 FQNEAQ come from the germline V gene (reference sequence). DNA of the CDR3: TGTGCCAGCAGCTTGATCGGGAACACTGAAGCTTTCTTT. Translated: CASSLIGNTEAFF.

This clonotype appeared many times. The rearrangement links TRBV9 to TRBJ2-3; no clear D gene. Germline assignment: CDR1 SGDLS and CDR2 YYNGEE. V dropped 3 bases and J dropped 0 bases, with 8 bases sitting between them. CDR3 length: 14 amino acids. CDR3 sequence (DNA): TGTGCCAGCAGCGCGGATCAGAGCACAGATACGCAGTATTTT. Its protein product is CASSADQSTDTQYF.

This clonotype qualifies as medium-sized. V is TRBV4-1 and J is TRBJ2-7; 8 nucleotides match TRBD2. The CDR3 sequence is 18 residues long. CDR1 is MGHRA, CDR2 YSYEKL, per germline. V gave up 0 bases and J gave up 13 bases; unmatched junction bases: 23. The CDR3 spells CASSQEFRETLAGGPVYF. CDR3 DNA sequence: TGCGCCAGCAGCCAAGAATTCAGGGAGACGTTGGCGGGAGGCCCGGTTTACTTC.

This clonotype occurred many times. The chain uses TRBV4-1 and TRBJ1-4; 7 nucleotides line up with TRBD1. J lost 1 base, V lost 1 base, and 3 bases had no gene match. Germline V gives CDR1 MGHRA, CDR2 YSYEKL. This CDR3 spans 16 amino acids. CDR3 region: CASSQASGGTNEKLFF. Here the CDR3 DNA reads TGCGCCAGCAGCCAAGCCTCAGGGGGAACTAATGAAAAACTGTTTTTT.